Following are 4 T cell receptor beta chains from one sample sequenced in a study of PD-L1 blockade in urothelial cancer. Assay used: immunoSEQ multiplex PCR; TCRdb lists only in-frame clones, some missing. The repertoire includes about 82,000 clones, around 87% of them detected once, and 5% to 6% sits in the top ten. The sample consisted of PBMCs, taken around atezolizumab (anti-PD-L1) treatment. These receptors originate from a woman in her 70s with urothelial cancer.

Concerning this clone itself: This sample includes further DNA sequences coding for the same CDR3. The chain joins TRBV11-1 to TRBJ2-5, with D perhaps matching TRBD2 (6 bases). V lost 3 bases, J lost 1 base, and 9 bases lay in between. The CDR3 runs to 14 residues. Germline loops: CDR1 SGHAT, CDR2 FQDESV (reference sequence). CDR3 in amino acids: CASSFGTLQETQYF. The CDR3 DNA reads TGTGCCAGCAGCTTTGGGACTCTCCAAGAGACCCAGTACTTC.

This chain links TRBV2 with TRBJ1-5; TRBD1 agrees at 8 bases. Trimming removed 2 bases from V and 5 bases from J; junction bases left unmatched: 5. This CDR3 is built from 15 residues. The germline V gene has CDR1 SNHLY and CDR2 FYNNEI. The CDR3 loop is CASSETRGLHQPQHF. CDR3 sequence (DNA): TGTGCCAGCAGTGAAACCAGGGGGCTCCATCAGCCCCAGCATTTT.

This chain uses TRBV13 with TRBJ2-4; a weak D match, TRBD1 (6 bases). The germline gives CDR1 PRHDT, CDR2 FYEKMQ (reference sequence). The V end was cut by 4 bases, the J end by 0 bases, with 13 bases between. The CDR3 spans 16 residues. The CDR3 loop is CASSYRQQGAKNIQYF. The CDR3 bases are TGTGCCAGCAGCTACCGACAACAGGGAGCCAAAAACATTCAGTACTTC.

The rearrangement joins TRBV7-9 to TRBJ2-1; 8 bases are shared with TRBD2. Per germline, CDR1 SEHNR and CDR2 FQNEAQ (reference sequence). Trimming at V came to 3 bases and at J to 8 bases, leaving 9 bases not matched to a gene. There are 15 residues in the CDR3. The CDR3 region is CASSLNRLATDEQFF. In nucleotides, the CDR3 is TGTGCCAGCAGCTTGAACAGACTAGCGACTGATGAGCAGTTCTTC.